The text below deals with one T cell receptor beta chain. Individual cDNA molecules were tagged with unique molecular identifiers. Using its own MiXCR run on the 5' RACE reads, TCRdb lists one record per CDR3 protein. The sample contains nearly 60,000 distinct CDR3 sequences, roughly 13% of which appear only once. The germline CDR1 and CDR2 sequences are SGHDT and YYEEEE. Trimming took 0 bases from V and 3 from J, leaving 10 bases between them. The CDR3 extends over 14 amino acids. The data were taken from a study of early T cells in non-severe SARS-CoV-2 infection. This clonotype was sampled from an adult who was a healthcare worker with PCR-confirmed SARS-CoV-2 infection or an uninfected control (not recorded which). The chain joins TRBV5-6 to TRBJ2-7; maybe TRBD1 (5 bases). Sequencing was performed on whole blood. CDR3 coding DNA: TGTGCCAGCAGCTTGGTGCAGGGAAACTACGAGCAGTACTTC. Amino acids: CASSLVQGNYEQYF.